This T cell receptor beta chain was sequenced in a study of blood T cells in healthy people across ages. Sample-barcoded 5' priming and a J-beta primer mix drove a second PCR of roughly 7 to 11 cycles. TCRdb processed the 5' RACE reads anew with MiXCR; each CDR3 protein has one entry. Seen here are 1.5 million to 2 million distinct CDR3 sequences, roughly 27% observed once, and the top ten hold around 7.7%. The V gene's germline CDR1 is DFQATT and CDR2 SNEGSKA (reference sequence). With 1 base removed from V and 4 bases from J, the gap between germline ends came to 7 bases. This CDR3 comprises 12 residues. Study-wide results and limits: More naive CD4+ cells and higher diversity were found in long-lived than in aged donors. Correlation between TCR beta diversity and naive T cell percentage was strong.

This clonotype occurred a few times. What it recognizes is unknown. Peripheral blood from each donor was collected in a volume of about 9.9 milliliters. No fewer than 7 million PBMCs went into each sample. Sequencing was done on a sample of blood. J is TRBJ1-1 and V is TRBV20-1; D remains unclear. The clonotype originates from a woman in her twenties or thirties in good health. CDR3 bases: TGCAGTGCTAGAGGGGTGGGCACTGAAGCTTTCTTT. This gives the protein CSARGVGTEAFF.